One and the same sample provided the 18 T cell receptor beta chains below, sequenced in a study of blood T cells in healthy people across ages. The use of a sample-barcoded 5' primer and a J-beta primer mix characterized a second PCR of 7 to 11 cycles. Via MiXCR, TCRdb re-called the 5' RACE reads, giving one row per CDR3 protein. The sample holds about 800,000 distinct CDR3 sequences; approximately 25% are singletons and the top ten take roughly 3.8%. In addition, the sample was reused for a study of T cells of mothers and their children.

Input material: blood. Receptors were obtained from a boy aged 5-17 years in good health.

The chain uses TRBV7-6 and TRBJ1-2; 12 bases align to TRBD1. The CDR3 is 16 amino acids. The junction had 10 bases not matched to a gene; V was cut back by 3 bases and J by 8 bases. Germline lookup yields CDR1 SGHVS and CDR2 FNYEAQ. CDR3 residues: CASSLDPGQGAQGYTF. CDR3 DNA sequence: TGTGCCAGCAGCTTGGATCCGGGACAGGGGGCACAGGGCTACACCTTC.

This clonotype was detected only a few times. This rearrangement joins TRBV3-1 to TRBJ1-4; D possibly corresponds to TRBD1 (5 bases). The CDR3 has 16 residues. Germline V CDR1 and CDR2: LGHDT, YNNKEL (reference sequence). V was cut by 1 base and J by 5 bases, with 14 bases left in between. This CDR3 is CASSQVSGRGNEKLFF. In nucleotides, the CDR3 is TGTGCCAGCAGCCAAGTTTCAGGTCGGGGCAATGAAAAACTGTTTTTT.

The chain recombines TRBV11-2 with TRBJ1-1; D gene unclear. The CDR3 extends over 12 amino acids. Germline V gene lookup returns CDR1 SGHAT and CDR2 FQNNGV. Trimming shortened V by 1 base and J by 9 bases, and 9 bases separated the two germline ends. The CDR3 sequence: CASSLGRIKAFF. CDR3 sequence (DNA): TGTGCCAGCAGCTTAGGGAGAATCAAAGCTTTCTTT.

There are a few counts of this clonotype. V gene TRBV9 combines with J gene TRBJ2-1; D is unresolved. The CDR3 covers 12 residues. V gave up 0 bases and J gave up 13 bases, with 11 bases separating them. Germline V gene data show CDR1 as SGDLS and CDR2 as YYNGEE. CDR3 protein: CASSVEGPEQFF. The CDR3 DNA reads as TGTGCCAGCAGCGTAGAGGGCCCTGAACAGTTCTTC.

This clonotype was found a few times. The chain couples TRBV6-5 to TRBJ2-7; D is ambiguous. This CDR3 region has 13 residues. The ends were cut back, 6 bases at V and 3 bases at J, with 12 bases in the middle. From germline, CDR1 is MNHEY and CDR2 SVGAGI. The CDR3 sequence is CASRPGSDYEQYF. In nucleotides, the CDR3 is TGTGCCAGCAGGCCCGGGTCCGACTACGAGCAGTACTTC.

This clonotype has more than one count but fewer than ten. Germline is not matched at one junction end, which may reflect a read error. The J gene is TRBJ2-5, the V gene TRBV6-1, with a possible D match to TRBD1 (7 bases). Germline CDR1 reads MNHNS; CDR2 reads SASEGT. This CDR3 region has 17 residues. The CDR3 DNA reads TGTGCCAGCAGCGAAGGCCTTTGGAGGGGGCGGCAAGAGACCCAGTACTTC. Amino acid sequence: CASSEGLWRGRQETQYF.

V gene TRBV27 combines with J gene TRBJ2-3; D perhaps matches TRBD2 (5 bases). Per germline, CDR1 MNHEY and CDR2 SMNVEV (reference sequence). V was shortened by 3 bases and J by 2 bases, with 12 bases between the two germline ends. The CDR3 consists of 15 residues. CDR3 in amino acids: CASSFTGWDTDTQYF. The CDR3 region has the DNA TGTGCCAGCAGTTTCACGGGATGGGACACAGATACGCAGTATTTT.

The chain carries TRBV18 and TRBJ2-1, with D hard to call. V dropped 2 bases and J dropped 1 base, with 9 bases sitting between them. Per the germline V gene, CDR1 is KGHSH and CDR2 is LQKENI. CDR3 size: 15 residues. In DNA form, the CDR3 reads TGTGCCAGCTCACCAAACCCGGATTCCTACAATGAGCAGTTCTTC. Its translation: CASSPNPDSYNEQFF.

J is TRBJ2-5 and V is TRBV28; possible D gene TRBD2, 6 bases. Trimming removed 6 bases from V and 1 base from J, with 18 bases in between. Germline CDR1 and CDR2: MDHEN and SYDVKM. The CDR3 is made up of 16 amino acids. The CDR3 region has the DNA TGTGCCAGCAGCTCTCCAGGGAGGCAAAGCCAAGAGACCCAGTACTTC. Encoded protein: CASSSPGRQSQETQYF.

V usage is TRBV29-1 and J usage is TRBJ2-1; a weak D match, TRBD2 (5 bases). Germline assignment: CDR1 SQVTM and CDR2 ANQGSEA. The CDR3 spans 12 residues. The V and J ends lost 7 bases and 4 bases respectively, with 11 bases between them. The CDR3 DNA sequence: TGCAGCGGGACTGACCCGTACAATGAGCAGTTCTTC. It encodes CSGTDPYNEQFF.

The J gene is TRBJ2-5, the V gene TRBV4-3, with 12 bases lining up with TRBD2. J lost 2 bases, V lost 3 bases, and 10 bases had no gene match. The CDR3 has 18 amino acids. Germline V lookup: CDR1 LGHNA, CDR2 YSLEER. In DNA form, the CDR3 reads TGCGCCAGCAGCCAGGCCGGTCTAGGACTAGCGGGGCAAGAGACCCAGTACTTC. This encodes CASSQAGLGLAGQETQYF.

The chain uses TRBV28 and TRBJ1-6, with TRBD1 matching over 8 bases. J gave up 7 bases and V 6 bases, and 11 bases lay outside the gene matches. Germline CDR1 is MDHEN and CDR2 is SYDVKM. This CDR3 has 16 residues. The CDR3 DNA reads TGTGCCAGCAGCATGACAGGGGCCCCTGGGAATTCACCCCTCCACTTT. Encoded protein: CASSMTGAPGNSPLHF.

This chain links TRBV29-1 with TRBJ1-2; tentatively, D is TRBD1 (5 bases). This CDR3 has 13 amino acids. Trimming stripped 3 bases from V and 7 bases from J, with 15 bases between. Germline assignment: CDR1 SQVTM and CDR2 ANQGSEA. CDR3 residues: CSVDRGGMSGYTF. The CDR3, as DNA: TGCAGCGTTGATAGGGGTGGGATGAGTGGCTACACCTTC.

The chain has TRBV20-1 and TRBJ2-4, with D uncertain. Germline CDR1 is DFQATT and CDR2 is SNEGSKA (reference sequence). This CDR3 region has 12 residues. Trimming left V 5 bases short and J 6 bases short, with 11 bases between. The CDR3 loop reads CSALDDSNIQYF. The DNA for the CDR3 is TGCAGTGCTCTAGATGATTCAAACATTCAGTACTTC.

In its sample, this clonotype was seen a few times. The chain carries TRBV6-6 and TRBJ1-1, with TRBD1 as a possible D gene (6 bases). Germline loops: CDR1 MNHNY, CDR2 SVGAGI (reference sequence). The V end lost 5 bases, the J end lost 7 bases, and 11 bases lay between the germline ends. The CDR3 spans 12 residues. The CDR3 spells CASSADRSEAFF. The CDR3 region has the DNA TGTGCCAGCAGTGCCGACAGGAGTGAAGCTTTCTTT.

This rearrangement joins TRBV28 to TRBJ2-5; 8 bases match TRBD2. Matching the DNA end better, TRBJ2-1 makes the J call doubtful. Germline assignment: CDR1 MDHEN and CDR2 SYDVKM. This CDR3 contains 15 residues. CDR3 sequence: CASSGTGAGEDEQFF. The CDR3 nucleotides read TGTGCCAGCAGTGGGACGGGAGCGGGAGAAGATGAGCAGTTCTTC.

The gene calls are TRBV29-1 and TRBJ2-2, with D possibly TRBD2 on 6 matching bases. This CDR3 region has 15 residues. CDR1 and CDR2 from the germline V gene are SQVTM and ANQGSEA. Trimming left V 4 bases short and J 6 bases short, with 18 bases between. Here the CDR3 reads CSVGRGTVFPGELFF. For the CDR3, the DNA is TGCAGCGTTGGGAGGGGTACAGTTTTCCCCGGGGAGCTGTTTTTT.

The count of this clonotype is one. The gene calls are TRBV11-2 and TRBJ2-7; 7 bases align to TRBD1. Trimming removed 5 bases from V and 4 bases from J; junction bases left unmatched: 17. CDR1 is SGHAT and CDR2 is FQNNGV in the germline V gene. CDR3 length: 17 amino acids. The CDR3 coding sequence is TGTGCCAGCAGCGGACCCCGTAGACAGGGAAACCCTTACGAGCAGTACTTC. This translates into CASSGPRRQGNPYEQYF. Filled out from reference TRBV11-2 and TRBJ2-7, the complete variable domain reads EAGVAQSPRYKIIEKRQSVAFWCNPISGHATLYWYQQILGQGPKLLIQFQNNGVVDDSQLPKDRFSAERLKGVDSTLKIQPAKLEDSAVYLCASSGPRRQGNPYEQYFGPGTRLTVT.